These T cell receptor beta chains were read from a single sample in a study of OX40 agonist ivuxolimab in advanced cancers. TCRdb's table, derived via immunoSEQ multiplex PCR, lists solely in-frame clones and lacks some. Of under 25,000 clones in the sample, 83% were seen once. Sequencing used CD4+ or CD8+ T cells sorted from blood, obtained in a trial of the OX40 agonist ivuxolimab. The source is an adult with an advanced solid tumor such as melanoma, head and neck, liver or kidney cancer. CDR3s include the opening cysteine and the closing phenylalanine or tryptophan. The order of the fields is D gene, V gene, J gene, clone size, CDR3 protein, CDR3 DNA. The D gene is left open where the match is weak. Clone size, where shown, is once, few, many, or a class for clones that have expanded.

d_gene: NA
v_gene: TRBV13
j_gene: TRBJ2-2
abundance: NA
CDR3aa: CASSLGSWGGELFF
CDR3nt: TGTGCCAGCAGCTTGGGATCATGGGGCGGGGAGCTGTTTTTT

d_gene: NA
v_gene: TRBV19
j_gene: TRBJ2-1
abundance: NA
CDR3aa: CASRVADYNEQFF
CDR3nt: TGTGCCAGTAGAGTAGCGGACTACAATGAGCAGTTCTTC

d_gene: NA
v_gene: TRBV7-9
j_gene: TRBJ1-1
abundance: NA
CDR3aa: CASSPDGELEAFF
CDR3nt: TGTGCCAGCAGCCCCGACGGGGAGTTGGAAGCTTTCTTT

d_gene: TRBD1
v_gene: TRBV27
j_gene: TRBJ1-3
abundance: NA
CDR3aa: CASSPRQGFNGNTIYF
CDR3nt: TGTGCCAGCAGTCCCCGACAGGGATTCAATGGGAACACCATATATTTT

d_gene: NA
v_gene: TRBV6-1
j_gene: TRBJ1-1
abundance: NA
CDR3aa: CASSEGVTTEAFF
CDR3nt: TGTGCCAGCAGTGAAGGGGTAACCACTGAAGCTTTCTTT

d_gene: NA
v_gene: TRBV9
j_gene: TRBJ1-1
abundance: once
CDR3aa: CASSGRGGNTEAFF
CDR3nt: TGTGCCAGCAGCGGCCGTGGGGGGAACACTGAAGCTTTCTTT

d_gene: TRBD1
v_gene: TRBV9
j_gene: TRBJ1-1
abundance: NA
CDR3aa: CASSSPTGGETEAFF
CDR3nt: TGTGCCAGCAGCTCCCCGACAGGGGGCGAAACTGAAGCTTTCTTT

d_gene: TRBD1
v_gene: TRBV9
j_gene: TRBJ1-2
abundance: once
CDR3aa: CASSGGQGGKPYGYTF
CDR3nt: TGTGCCAGCAGCGGCGGACAGGGGGGGAAACCCTATGGCTACACCTTC

d_gene: TRBD1
v_gene: TRBV7-8
j_gene: TRBJ1-3
abundance: NA
CDR3aa: CASSLGTGSGNTIYF
CDR3nt: TGTGCCAGCAGCTTGGGGACAGGGTCTGGAAACACCATATATTTT

d_gene: TRBD1
v_gene: TRBV6-6
j_gene: TRBJ1-2
abundance: NA
CDR3aa: CASSFRDSSSSGYTF
CDR3nt: TGTGCCAGCAGTTTCCGGGACAGCTCCTCCTCGGGCTACACCTTC

d_gene: NA
v_gene: TRBV11-2
j_gene: TRBJ2-5
abundance: NA
CDR3aa: CASSFRGQETQYF
CDR3nt: TGTGCCAGCAGCTTTAGGGGGCAAGAGACCCAGTACTTC

d_gene: NA
v_gene: TRBV9
j_gene: TRBJ2-2
abundance: NA
CDR3aa: CASSVVGGELFF
CDR3nt: TGTGCCAGCAGCGTAGTAGGGGGGGAGCTGTTTTTT

d_gene: NA
v_gene: TRBV6-4
j_gene: TRBJ2-3
abundance: NA
CDR3aa: CASSDLAATSTDTQYF
CDR3nt: TGTGCCAGCAGTGACCTGGCTGCTACTAGCACAGATACGCAGTATTTT

d_gene: NA
v_gene: TRBV19
j_gene: TRBJ2-7
abundance: NA
CDR3aa: CASSIAGIGEQYF
CDR3nt: TGTGCCAGTAGTATAGCAGGAATTGGCGAGCAGTACTTC

d_gene: NA
v_gene: TRBV27
j_gene: TRBJ2-1
abundance: once
CDR3aa: CASTATGGRNEQFF
CDR3nt: TGTGCCAGCACCGCCACCGGAGGACGCAATGAGCAGTTCTTC

d_gene: NA
v_gene: TRBV5-6
j_gene: TRBJ2-7
abundance: NA
CDR3aa: CASQQGDYEQYF
CDR3nt: TGTGCCAGCCAGCAGGGAGACTACGAGCAGTACTTC

d_gene: TRBD1
v_gene: TRBV4-3
j_gene: TRBJ2-7
abundance: NA
CDR3aa: CASSHSMTGESYEQYF
CDR3nt: TGCGCCAGCAGCCATAGTATGACAGGGGAGTCCTACGAGCAGTACTTC

d_gene: NA
v_gene: TRBV30
j_gene: TRBJ2-1
abundance: NA
CDR3aa: CASNLNEQFF
CDR3nt: TGTGCCTCCAACTTAAATGAGCAGTTCTTC

d_gene: NA
v_gene: TRBV27
j_gene: TRBJ2-1
abundance: NA
CDR3aa: CASRDHYYNEQFF
CDR3nt: TGTGCCAGCCGGGACCATTATTACAATGAGCAGTTCTTC

d_gene: NA
v_gene: TRBV4-1
j_gene: TRBJ1-5
abundance: NA
CDR3aa: CASSQEQGQRNQPQHF
CDR3nt: TGCGCCAGCAGCCAAGAACAAGGACAGCGCAATCAGCCCCAGCATTTT

d_gene: NA
v_gene: TRBV30
j_gene: TRBJ2-3
abundance: NA
CDR3aa: CAWSGGGEYLPDTQYF
CDR3nt: TGTGCCTGGAGTGGCGGGGGCGAATACCTACCAGATACGCAGTATTTT

d_gene: NA
v_gene: TRBV2
j_gene: TRBJ2-7
abundance: NA
CDR3aa: CASTKTGTSRGNEQYF
CDR3nt: TGTGCCAGCACCAAGACCGGGACCTCCCGCGGAAACGAGCAGTACTTC

d_gene: NA
v_gene: TRBV7-3
j_gene: TRBJ1-1
abundance: many
CDR3aa: CASSLTQLGGDTEAFF
CDR3nt: TGTGCCAGCAGCCTAACCCAACTCGGGGGAGACACTGAAGCTTTCTTT

d_gene: NA
v_gene: TRBV6-5
j_gene: TRBJ2-7
abundance: once
CDR3aa: CASSFEGPSYEQYF
CDR3nt: TGTGCCAGCAGCTTCGAAGGGCCCTCCTACGAGCAGTACTTC